The 20 T cell receptor beta chains given below trace back to one sample, sequenced in a study of cytomegalovirus exposure and HLA in healthy donors. PCR involved 60 Vbeta and 13 Jbeta primers. TCRdb keeps only in-frame clones here, not all; method: immunoSEQ multiplex PCR. The sample lists around 150,000 clones, 8.9% occurring once. What was sequenced was PBMCs. These receptors were collected from a woman between 40 and 55 years old in good health and CMV-seropositive.

This clone was detected a few times. This rearrangement joins TRBV6-1 to TRBJ1-1; 7 nucleotides agree with TRBD1. The CDR3 runs to 13 residues. Trimming cost V 4 bases and J 6 bases; bases outside gene matches: 5. Germline CDR1 and CDR2: MNHNS and SASEGT. CDR3 in amino acids: CASSGDGQAEAFF. Written as DNA, the CDR3 is TGTGCCAGCAGTGGAGATGGACAGGCTGAAGCTTTCTTT.

The chain joins TRBV6-5 to TRBJ2-7; TRBD1 agrees at 8 bases. The CDR3 has 14 amino acids. CDR1 MNHEY and CDR2 SVGAGI come from the germline V gene. V was pared by 2 bases and J by 2 bases, with 2 bases of the junction left unmatched. DNA of the CDR3: TGTGCCAGCAGTTACCGGGACAGGCCCTACGAGCAGTACTTC. It is translated as CASSYRDRPYEQYF.

Only a few counts were recorded for this clone. This CDR3 is CASSPGTTWGLTQYF. The CDR3, as DNA: TGTGCCAGTAGCCCAGGGACTACTTGGGGGTTGACCCAGTACTTC. The chain joins TRBV19 to TRBJ2-5; TRBD2 aligns across 7 bases. V was pared by 6 bases and J by 7 bases, with 14 bases of the junction left unmatched. The germline V gene has CDR1 LNHDA and CDR2 SQIVND (reference sequence). The CDR3 contains 15 residues. The full variable domain, completed using reference TRBV19 and TRBJ2-5, is DGGITQSPKYLFRKEGQNVTLSCEQNLNHDAMYWYRQDPGQGLRLIYYSQIVNDFQKGDIAEGYSVSREKKESFPLTVTSAQKNPTAFYLCASSPGTTWGLTQYFGPGTRLLVL.

The rearrangement links TRBV4-1 to TRBJ1-1; the D gene is possibly TRBD1 (6 bases). This CDR3 is built from 20 residues. The V gene lost 4 bases and the J gene lost 0 bases, with 27 bases spanning the gap. Germline V lookup: CDR1 MGHRA, CDR2 YSYEKL. In DNA, the CDR3 is TGCGCCAGCAGCCGCTCGGGGGGCGGGGGGCCGACACCGATGAACACTGAAGCTTTCTTT. Translation gives CASSRSGGGGPTPMNTEAFF.

This clone was counted only a few times. The rearrangement links TRBV7-9 to TRBJ2-1, with D uncertain. V was clipped by 5 bases and J by 5 bases, with 16 bases between them. The CDR3 is made up of 15 amino acids. Germline lookup yields CDR1 SEHNR and CDR2 FQNEAQ (reference sequence). In DNA form, the CDR3 reads TGTGCCAGCAGCCTTGCGGCCAATTCCCACAATGAGCAGTTCTTC. It specifies CASSLAANSHNEQFF.

The genes are TRBV27 and TRBJ1-2, with 9 bases lining up with TRBD1. CDR1 is MNHEY and CDR2 is SMNVEV in the germline V gene (reference sequence). With V trimmed by 4 bases and J by 8 bases, 8 bases remained unmatched. The CDR3 length is 14 residues. CDR3: CASSSTDRGGGYTF. The CDR3 DNA sequence: TGTGCCAGCAGTTCGACGGACAGGGGAGGAGGCTACACCTTC.

This clone was seen a few times. The chain joins TRBV6-6 to TRBJ1-5; D gene uncertain. Germline loops: CDR1 MNHNY, CDR2 SVGAGI (reference sequence). Trimming cost V 8 bases and J 11 bases, with 19 bases left between them. This CDR3 spans 13 amino acids. The DNA for the CDR3 is TGTGCCAGCGTTGGGCGCAAGTCATGGGCCCAGCATTTT. Amino acid sequence: CASVGRKSWAQHF.

The chain joins TRBV5-1 to TRBJ2-7, with D perhaps matching TRBD1 (6 bases). Germline V gene sequence: CDR1 SGHRS, CDR2 YFSETQ. This CDR3 contains 14 residues. Trimming shortened V by 0 bases and J by 5 bases, and 12 bases separated the two germline ends. The CDR3 protein is CASSLEQGVHEQYF. The CDR3 DNA follows: TGCGCCAGCAGCTTGGAACAGGGCGTCCACGAGCAGTACTTC.

The chain recombines TRBV6-5 with TRBJ1-3, with a possible D match to TRBD1 (6 bases). V was trimmed by 6 bases and J by 0 bases, leaving 12 bases between them. CDR1 and CDR2 (germline): MNHEY, SVGAGI. This CDR3 has 15 residues. This CDR3 reads CASRAGDLSGNTIYF. The CDR3 nucleotides are TGTGCCAGCAGGGCAGGGGACCTCTCTGGAAACACCATATATTTT.

This clone was counted only a few times. This sequence joins TRBV11-2 and TRBJ1-2; TRBD1 aligns across 12 bases. V gave up 4 bases and J gave up 7 bases; unmatched junction bases: 7. The germline V gene has CDR1 SGHAT and CDR2 FQNNGV. The CDR3 runs 15 residues. Written as DNA, the CDR3 is TGTGCCAGCAGCTCATTGGGACAGGGGGCGCGTGGCTACACCTTC. Encoded protein: CASSSLGQGARGYTF.

The CDR3 DNA reads as TGTGCCAGCAGATGGGACCAGGGGGTTTCACCCCTCCACTTT. Encoded protein: CASRWDQGVSPLHF. The V call is TRBV2, the J call TRBJ1-6; 7 bases agree with TRBD1. The length of the CDR3 is 14 residues. Germline V lookup: CDR1 SNHLY, CDR2 FYNNEI. V lost 6 bases and J lost 9; bases outside the gene matches: 8.

There are a few counts of this clone. This sequence joins TRBV5-4 and TRBJ2-6; TRBD1 matches 10 bases. The V gene's germline CDR1 is SGHNT and CDR2 YYREEE (reference sequence). This CDR3 contains 19 residues. The V and J ends lost 6 bases and 0 bases, in that order; junction bases with no gene match: 12. The CDR3 DNA reads TGTGCCAGCAATTCACCCCGGGACAGGGGCTTCTCTGGGGCCAACGTCCTGACTTTC. It yields the protein CASNSPRDRGFSGANVLTF.

The genes are TRBV7-9 and TRBJ1-2; D gene unclear. V lost 8 bases and J 0 bases, leaving 16 bases between the germline ends. This CDR3 has 15 residues. Germline assignment: CDR1 SEHNR and CDR2 FQNEAQ (reference sequence). As DNA, the CDR3 is TGTGCCAGCTTTAACCAGGCCCCAGCTAACTATGGCTACACCTTC. Translated, it gives CASFNQAPANYGYTF.

The chain couples TRBV19 to TRBJ1-4; 7 nucleotides match TRBD1. Trimming removed 11 bases from V and 8 bases from J; junction bases left unmatched: 11. Per the germline V gene, CDR1 is LNHDA and CDR2 is SQIVND (reference sequence). This CDR3 has 13 amino acids. CDR3 nucleotide sequence: TGTGCCGCAAAAGACAGGGAAGGAGAAAAACTGTTTTTT. This codes for CAAKDREGEKLFF. Filled out from reference TRBV19 and TRBJ1-4, the complete variable domain reads DGGITQSPKYLFRKEGQNVTLSCEQNLNHDAMYWYRQDPGQGLRLIYYSQIVNDFQKGDIAEGYSVSREKKESFPLTVTSAQKNPTAFYLCAAKDREGEKLFFGSGTQLSVL.

This clone showed up just a few times. This chain links TRBV10-1 with TRBJ2-2, with TRBD2 as a possible D gene (6 bases). Trimming stripped 8 bases from V and 6 bases from J, with 16 bases between. CDR3 size: 14 residues. Germline loops: CDR1 WNHNN, CDR2 SYGVQD (reference sequence). The CDR3 DNA reads TGCGCCAGCGGGGCTAGCGTCGGGGCCGGGGAGCTGTTTTTT. It is translated as CASGASVGAGELFF.

The J gene is TRBJ1-2, the V gene TRBV7-8; D unclear. Trimming took 9 bases from V and 7 from J, leaving 12 bases between them. This CDR3 has 11 residues. The germline V gene encodes CDR1 SGHVS and CDR2 FQNEAQ. CDR3 in amino acids: CARRLDTGYTF. CDR3 DNA: TGTGCCAGAAGATTAGACACTGGCTACACCTTC.

This clone was seen a handful of times. The rearrangement links TRBV5-4 to TRBJ1-1; D unclear. Germline loops: CDR1 SGHNT, CDR2 YYREEE (reference sequence). V gave up 0 bases and J gave up 1 base, with 4 bases separating them. The CDR3 is 13 residues long. The CDR3 is CASSLASNTEAFF. CDR3 coding DNA: TGTGCCAGCAGCTTGGCGTCGAACACTGAAGCTTTCTTT.

This clone turned up a few times. V gene TRBV5-6 combines with J gene TRBJ1-1, with 10 bases aligning to TRBD1. J gave up 2 bases and V 4 bases, and 8 bases lay outside the gene matches. From germline, CDR1 is SGHDT and CDR2 YYEEEE. CDR3 size: 16 residues. CDR3 protein: CASSRSPTGGNTEAFF. CDR3 nucleotide sequence: TGTGCCAGCAGCCGGTCCCCGACAGGGGGCAACACTGAAGCTTTCTTT. Variable domain in full (rest from reference TRBV5-6 and TRBJ1-1): DAGVTQSPTHLIKTRGQQVTLRCSPKSGHDTVSWYQQALGQGPQFIFQYYEEEERQRGNFPDRFSGHQFPNYSSELNVNALLLGDSALYLCASSRSPTGGNTEAFFGQGTRLTVV.

This clone has only a few counts. The V call is TRBV5-1, the J call TRBJ2-1, with TRBD1 as a possible D gene (6 bases). Between the trimmed V and J ends, which lost 4 bases and 8 bases, there was a span of 10 bases. The CDR3 spans 12 residues. The germline V gene encodes CDR1 SGHRS and CDR2 YFSETQ. For the CDR3, the DNA is TGCGCCAGCAGCGGGGGACATGATGAGCAGTTCTTC. Encoded protein: CASSGGHDEQFF.

In its sample, this clone was seen a few times. The same CDR3 can be traced to other DNA sequences in this sample. J is TRBJ1-1 and V is TRBV15, with 8 bases matching TRBD1. This CDR3 is built from 14 residues. Germline V gene lookup returns CDR1 LNHNV and CDR2 YYDKDF (reference sequence). Trimming cost V 8 bases and J 4 bases; bases outside gene matches: 9. The DNA for the CDR3 is TGTGCCACCCAGCACAGGGGGATGGGCACTGAAGCTTTCTTT. It yields the protein CATQHRGMGTEAFF. Looking up the rest from reference TRBV15 and TRBJ1-1 gives the full variable domain: DAMVIQNPRYQVTQFGKPVTLSCSQTLNHNVMYWYQQKSSQAPKLLFHYYDKDFNNEADTPDNFQSRRPNTSFCFLDIRSPGLGDTAMYLCATQHRGMGTEAFFGQGTRLTVV.